Listed below are T cell receptor beta chains from one sample, sequenced in a study of T cell responses to AZD1222 COVID-19 vaccine. The method was immunoSEQ multiplex PCR; TCRdb's version includes in-frame clones alone and lacks a portion of them. The profile shows approximately 100,000 clones, less than 90% of them singletons. The sample here was peripheral blood, taken 28 days after the second AZD1222 dose. The receptors were gathered from an adult who received the AZD1222 COVID-19 vaccine. Both conserved end residues are part of each CDR3. The order of the fields is clone size, D gene, V gene, J gene, CDR3 protein, CDR3 DNA. A D gene is named only where the DNA matches it firmly. Size values are once, few and many counts, or a class for expanded clones, and some rows have none.

.	TRBD1	TRBV19	TRBJ2-7	CASSIEGTGSYEQYF	TGTGCCAGTAGTATAGAGGGGACAGGCTCCTACGAGCAGTACTTC
.	.	TRBV18	TRBJ1-6	CATTSGSFQSPLHF	TGTGCCACTACTTCTGGTAGTTTTCAATCACCCCTCCACTTT
few	TRBD1	TRBV18	TRBJ2-3	CASSPRDSSTDTQYF	TGTGCCAGCTCACCCAGGGACAGTAGCACAGATACGCAGTATTTT
.	.	TRBV19	TRBJ1-1	CATGFGDTEAFF	TGTGCCACCGGGTTTGGGGACACTGAAGCTTTCTTT
.	.	TRBV21-1	TRBJ1-5	CASSKGDRINQPQHF	TGTGCCAGCAGCAAAGGGGACAGGATTAATCAGCCCCAGCATTTT
.	.	TRBV6-4	TRBJ2-1	CASSTHPTGYEQFF	TGTGCCAGCAGTACTCACCCCACAGGGTACGAGCAGTTCTTC
few	.	TRBV30	TRBJ1-5	CAWSTYSNQPQHF	TGTGCCTGGAGTACGTATAGCAATCAGCCCCAGCATTTT
.	.	TRBV5-1	TRBJ2-5	CASSSGASREETQYF	TGCGCCAGCAGCTCGGGGGCCAGTAGGGAAGAGACCCAGTACTTC
.	TRBD1	TRBV6-5	TRBJ2-5	CASSYSGDRGTQYF	TGTGCCAGCAGTTACTCCGGGGACAGGGGGACCCAGTACTTC
.	.	TRBV3-1/TRBV3-2	TRBJ1-6	CASSQSHGANSPLHF	TGTGCCAGCAGCCAAAGTCACGGGGCAAATTCACCCCTCCACTTT
.	TRBD1	TRBV7-2	TRBJ2-5	CASSRTGGGTQYF	TGTGCCAGCAGCCGGACAGGGGGTGGGACCCAGTACTTC
.	.	TRBV2	TRBJ1-3	CASSASDSGNTIYF	TGTGCCAGCAGTGCATCAGACTCTGGAAACACCATATATTTT
.	.	TRBV19	TRBJ2-1	CASSSQGSTEQFF	TGTGCCAGTAGTTCCCAGGGCTCAACGGAGCAGTTCTTC
.	.	TRBV11-2	TRBJ1-6	CASSLAGPGLSNSPLHF	TGTGCCAGCAGCTTAGCCGGCCCGGGACTTTCAAATTCACCCCTCCACTTT
.	.	TRBV9	TRBJ1-2	CASSGGPLNYGYTF	TGTGCCAGCAGCGGGGGTCCTCTTAACTATGGCTACACCTTC
.	TRBD1	TRBV5-8	TRBJ1-4	CASSEGRGSTNEKLFF	TGTGCCAGCAGCGAGGGCAGGGGGTCGACTAATGAAAAACTGTTTTTT
.	.	TRBV19	TRBJ2-7	CASSIMDGEQYF	TGTGCCAGTAGTATTATGGATGGGGAGCAGTACTTC
.	.	TRBV5-1	TRBJ2-1	CASSLLGKGSEQFF	TGCGCCAGCAGCTTGCTGGGTAAAGGGTCTGAGCAGTTCTTC
.	.	TRBV15	TRBJ1-1	CATSTGTGTEAFF	TGTGCCACCAGTACAGGGACGGGCACTGAAGCTTTCTTT
.	.	TRBV5-1	TRBJ2-1	CASSLPPGAQGLGYNEQFF	TGCGCCAGCAGCTTGCCTCCAGGGGCGCAGGGGCTCGGGTACAATGAGCAGTTCTTC
.	.	TRBV5-1	TRBJ2-7	CASSFSANTYEQYF	TGCGCCAGCAGCTTTTCGGCCAACACCTACGAGCAGTACTTC
.	.	TRBV21-1	TRBJ1-5	CASYSSPTYSNQPQHF	TGTGCCAGCTATAGCAGTCCCACCTATAGCAATCAGCCCCAGCATTTT
.	.	TRBV5-8	TRBJ1-6	CASSPRTGRSGSPLHF	TGTGCCAGCAGCCCTAGGACGGGACGTTCAGGGTCACCCCTCCACTTT
.	.	TRBV6-6	TRBJ2-2	CAGGSNTGELFF	TGTGCCGGAGGATCGAACACCGGGGAGCTGTTTTTT
few	TRBD1	TRBV30	TRBJ1-5	CAWSLQGGQPQHF	TGTGCCTGGAGTCTACAGGGGGGCCAGCCCCAGCATTTT
.	.	TRBV7-9	TRBJ1-3	CASSAWAGGGNTIYF	TGTGCCAGCAGCGCCTGGGCCGGCGGGGGAAACACCATATATTTT
.	TRBD1	TRBV7-9	TRBJ1-1	CASSLDGTGNTEAFF	TGTGCCAGCAGCTTAGACGGGACAGGGAACACTGAAGCTTTCTTT
.	TRBD1	TRBV2	TRBJ2-7	CASSDGQGSYEQYF	TGTGCCAGCAGTGATGGACAGGGTAGTTACGAGCAGTACTTC
.	.	TRBV7-9	TRBJ1-1	CASSLGRSGRTEAFF	TGTGCCAGCAGCTTGGGGCGGTCAGGGAGGACTGAAGCTTTCTTT
.	.	TRBV30	TRBJ1-5	CAWSKANSNQPQHF	TGTGCCTGGAGTAAGGCGAATAGCAATCAGCCCCAGCATTTT
.	TRBD1	TRBV19	TRBJ1-6	CASLGQGGNSPLHF	TGTGCCAGTCTTGGACAGGGGGGGAATTCACCCCTCCACTTT
.	TRBD1	TRBV7-3	TRBJ2-2	CASSLNPPDRADTGELFF	TGTGCCAGCAGCTTAAATCCCCCGGACAGGGCGGACACCGGGGAGCTGTTTTTT
once	.	TRBV5-4	TRBJ1-4	CASSIQGRGEKLFF	TGTGCCAGCAGCATACAGGGTCGTGGTGAAAAACTGTTTTTT
once	TRBD2	TRBV3-1/TRBV3-2	TRBJ2-2	CASRPDTGLAGGHTGELFF	TGTGCCAGCAGACCCGACACGGGACTAGCGGGGGGGCACACCGGGGAGCTGTTTTTT
once	TRBD1	TRBV5-4	TRBJ1-2	CASSARTGGGQMADTF	TGTGCCAGCAGCGCTCGGACAGGCGGCGGCCAAATGGCTGACACCTTC
.	.	TRBV5-3	TRBJ2-1	CARSRGWEDEQFF	TGTGCCAGAAGCCGGGGCTGGGAGGATGAGCAGTTCTTC
.	.	TRBV5-1	TRBJ2-2	CASSLHNLNTGELFF	TGCGCCAGCAGCTTGCACAACCTTAACACCGGGGAGCTGTTTTTT
.	.	TRBV6-5	TRBJ2-3	CASSYSYLKTDTQYF	TGTGCCAGCAGTTACTCCTACCTTAAAACAGATACGCAGTATTTT
.	TRBD1	TRBV30	TRBJ1-5	CAWSGVQGDQPQHF	TGTGCCTGGAGTGGTGTACAGGGGGATCAGCCCCAGCATTTT
.	TRBD1	TRBV2	TRBJ1-6	CASRNGQGVNSPLHF	TGTGCCAGCAGAAACGGACAGGGAGTGAATTCACCCCTCCACTTT
.	TRBD2	TRBV6-5	TRBJ2-1	CASSYTSGGANEQFF	TGTGCCAGCAGTTACACTAGCGGGGGGGCCAATGAGCAGTTCTTC
.	TRBD1	TRBV5-1	TRBJ2-2	CASSLGQGNTGELFF	TGCGCCAGCAGCTTGGGACAGGGTAACACCGGGGAGCTGTTTTTT
.	TRBD1	TRBV11-2	TRBJ1-2	CASSLGDRGRGSSYGYTF	TGTGCCAGCAGCTTAGGGGACAGGGGCCGGGGCTCGAGCTATGGCTACACCTTC
.	TRBD1	TRBV18	TRBJ2-5	CASSPGQVQETQYF	TGTGCCAGCTCACCAGGACAGGTCCAAGAGACCCAGTACTTC
few	.	TRBV6-6	TRBJ1-1	CASSGPGGSEAFF	TGTGCCAGCAGTGGTCCTGGGGGGTCTGAAGCTTTCTTT
.	.	TRBV6-4	TRBJ1-3	CASSDGTHSGNTIYF	TGTGCCAGCAGTGACGGGACACACTCTGGAAACACCATATATTTT
.	.	TRBV18	TRBJ1-2	CASSGGRGNYGYTF	TGTGCCAGCTCAGGAGGCAGGGGAAACTATGGCTACACCTTC
.	.	TRBV30	TRBJ1-1	CAWSLSILMTGEAFF	TGTGCCTGGAGTCTTTCCATCCTAATGACAGGCGAAGCTTTCTTT
.	TRBD2	TRBV5-5	TRBJ2-4	CASSLVASGGPKNIQYF	TGTGCCAGCAGCTTGGTGGCTAGCGGGGGGCCAAAAAACATTCAGTACTTC
.	.	TRBV6-5	TRBJ1-5	CASSYSTGADQPQHF	TGTGCCAGCAGTTACTCGACGGGAGCCGATCAGCCCCAGCATTTT